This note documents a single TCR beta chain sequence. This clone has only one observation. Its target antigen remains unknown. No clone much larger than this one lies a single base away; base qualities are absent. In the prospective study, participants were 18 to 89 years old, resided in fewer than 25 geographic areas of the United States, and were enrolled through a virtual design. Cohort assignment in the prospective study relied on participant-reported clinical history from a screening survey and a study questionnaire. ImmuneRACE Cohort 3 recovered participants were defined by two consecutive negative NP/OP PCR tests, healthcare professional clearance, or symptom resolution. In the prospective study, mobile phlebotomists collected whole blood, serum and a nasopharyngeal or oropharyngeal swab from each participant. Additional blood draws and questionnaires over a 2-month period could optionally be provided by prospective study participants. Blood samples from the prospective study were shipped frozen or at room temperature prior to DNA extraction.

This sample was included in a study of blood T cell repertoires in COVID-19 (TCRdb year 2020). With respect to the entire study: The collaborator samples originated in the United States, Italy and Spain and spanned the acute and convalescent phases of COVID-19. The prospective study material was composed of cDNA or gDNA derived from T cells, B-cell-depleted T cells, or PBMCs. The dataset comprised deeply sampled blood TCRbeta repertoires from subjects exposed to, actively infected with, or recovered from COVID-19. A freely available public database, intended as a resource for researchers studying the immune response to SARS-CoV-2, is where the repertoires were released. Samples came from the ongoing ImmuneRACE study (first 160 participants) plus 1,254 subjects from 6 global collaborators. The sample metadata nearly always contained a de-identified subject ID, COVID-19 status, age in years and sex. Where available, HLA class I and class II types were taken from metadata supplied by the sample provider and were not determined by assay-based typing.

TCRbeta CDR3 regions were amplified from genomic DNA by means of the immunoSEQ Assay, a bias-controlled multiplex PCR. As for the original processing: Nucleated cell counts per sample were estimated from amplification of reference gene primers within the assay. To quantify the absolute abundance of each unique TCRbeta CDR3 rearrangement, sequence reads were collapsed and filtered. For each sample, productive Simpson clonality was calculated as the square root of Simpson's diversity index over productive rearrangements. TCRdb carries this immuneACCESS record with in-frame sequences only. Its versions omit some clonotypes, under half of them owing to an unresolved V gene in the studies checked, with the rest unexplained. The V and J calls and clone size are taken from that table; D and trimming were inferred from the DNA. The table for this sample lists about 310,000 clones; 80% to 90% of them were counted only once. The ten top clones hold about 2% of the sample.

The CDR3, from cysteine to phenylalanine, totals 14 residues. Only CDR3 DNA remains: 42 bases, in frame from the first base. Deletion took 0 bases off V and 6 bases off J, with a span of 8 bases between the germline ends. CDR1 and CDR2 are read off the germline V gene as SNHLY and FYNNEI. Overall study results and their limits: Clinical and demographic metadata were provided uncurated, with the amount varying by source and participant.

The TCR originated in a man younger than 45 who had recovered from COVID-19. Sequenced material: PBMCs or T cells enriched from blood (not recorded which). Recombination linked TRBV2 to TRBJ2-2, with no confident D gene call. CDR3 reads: CASSEAPASGELFF. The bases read TGTGCCAGCAGTGAAGCGCCCGCGTCCGGGGAGCTGTTTTTT.